One sample yielded the 29 T cell receptor beta chains listed below, sequenced in a study of early T cells in non-severe SARS-CoV-2 infection. A single record per CDR3 protein comes from TCRdb applying MiXCR to the 5' RACE reads. The table records about 57,000 distinct CDR3 sequences, about an eighth of them present only once. Material for sequencing was whole blood. These receptors were collected from an adult who was a healthcare worker with PCR-confirmed SARS-CoV-2 infection or an uninfected control (not recorded which).

This clonotype was detected many times. The rearrangement links TRBV7-2 to TRBJ2-1; 9 bases map to TRBD2. V trimming: 5 bases; J trimming: 9 bases; junction bases outside the gene matches: 11. Germline CDR1 and CDR2: SGHTA and FQGNSA. The CDR3 totals 15 residues. The CDR3: CASSRPRGGLGEQFF. The CDR3, as DNA: TGTGCCAGCAGCCGCCCGCGGGGGGGCTTAGGTGAGCAGTTCTTC.

This clonotype has at least ten counts. The rearrangement links TRBV7-2 to TRBJ1-2, with TRBD1 as a possible D gene (5 bases). The CDR3 has 16 amino acids. The germline CDR1 and CDR2 sequences are SGHTA and FQGNSA. Deletions cut 9 bases from V and 0 bases from J, with 20 bases between. The CDR3 DNA is TGTGCCAGTCTCCCTGACGGGGCCCGCACTAACTATGGCTACACCTTC. This encodes CASLPDGARTNYGYTF.

This clonotype was counted many times. The V and J genes are TRBV12-3 or TRBV12-4 and TRBJ1-1; D gene ambiguous. The V end lost 10 bases, the J end lost 5 bases, and 14 bases lay between the germline ends. This CDR3 is built from 12 residues. Written as DNA, the CDR3 is TGTGCCACTCACTCTCCGCATACTGAAGCTTTCTTT. Translating gives CATHSPHTEAFF.

CDR3 bases: TGTGCCAGTAGACAGTGTAATCAGCCCCAGCATTTT. Its translation: CASRQCNQPQHF. The chain employs TRBV19 and TRBJ1-5; D gene uncertain. From germline, CDR1 is LNHDA and CDR2 SQIVND (reference sequence). This CDR3 is 12 amino acids long. V lost 6 bases to trimming and J lost 4 bases, with 7 bases between them.

As concerns this clonotype: A much larger clonotype is one base distant, so this may be a read error. The CDR3 spells CASSSPSGIGPSSSYNEQFF. Here the CDR3 DNA reads TGTGCCAGCAGTTCCCCCTCCGGGATAGGGCCCTCAAGCTCCTACAATGAGCAGTTCTTC. This chain uses TRBV6-6 with TRBJ2-1; possible D gene TRBD2, 5 bases. Germline CDR1 MNHNY, CDR2 SVGAGI (reference sequence). Trimming pared 4 bases from V and 0 bases from J, leaving 25 bases between. This CDR3 is 20 amino acids long.

Ten or more counts support this clonotype. This chain links TRBV4-2 with TRBJ2-5; D is uncertain. Germline V lookup: CDR1 LGHNA, CDR2 YNFKEQ. V was cut by 0 bases and J by 4 bases, with 12 bases left in between. The CDR3 runs to 15 residues. CDR3 region: CASSQERRAVETQYF. The CDR3 bases are TGTGCCAGCAGCCAAGAGCGTCGGGCGGTAGAGACCCAGTACTTC.

This clonotype appeared many times. This chain links TRBV12-3 or TRBV12-4 with TRBJ2-2, with 8 bases lining up with TRBD1. The junction had 8 bases not matched to a gene; V was cut back by 6 bases and J by 5 bases. The CDR3 runs 15 residues. The CDR3 protein is CASSPGQVETGELFF. The CDR3, as DNA: TGTGCCAGCAGCCCGGGACAGGTGGAGACCGGGGAGCTGTTTTTT.

The CDR3 coding sequence is TGTGCCAGCAGCCTCCGCGGGGGAGGCACAGATACGCAGTATTTT. The encoded protein is CASSLRGGGTDTQYF. This rearrangement joins TRBV7-2 to TRBJ2-3; TRBD2 matches at 7 bases. Unmatched junction bases numbered 6, after V lost 5 bases and J lost 1 base. This CDR3 is built from 15 residues. The germline V gene has CDR1 SGHTA and CDR2 FQGNSA.

The rearrangement uses TRBV24-1 and TRBJ2-5, with D unclear. There are 13 residues in the CDR3. The V and J ends lost 3 bases and 2 bases respectively, with 6 bases between them. Germline CDR1 reads KGHDR; CDR2 reads SFDVKD. The chain's CDR3 is CATSDASQETQYF. CDR3 DNA: TGTGCCACCAGTGATGCAAGTCAAGAGACCCAGTACTTC.

The rearrangement uses TRBV2 and TRBJ2-3, with D possibly being TRBD2 (6 bases). Germline V gene data show CDR1 as SNHLY and CDR2 as FYNNEI. With 3 bases removed from V and 4 bases from J, the gap between germline ends came to 11 bases. The CDR3 contains 14 residues. CDR3: CASSDRASADTQYF. The CDR3 bases are TGTGCCAGCAGTGATCGGGCTAGCGCAGATACGCAGTATTTT.

There are many counts of this clonotype. The chain recombines TRBV7-2 with TRBJ2-1, with 7 nucleotides matching TRBD2. Germline V gives CDR1 SGHTA, CDR2 FQGNSA. This CDR3 is built from 15 residues. Trimming removed 1 base from V and 3 bases from J; junction bases left unmatched: 3. The CDR3 loop is CASSLGLADYNEQFF. In DNA form, the CDR3 reads TGTGCCAGCAGCTTAGGGCTAGCGGACTACAATGAGCAGTTCTTC.

This clonotype has ten or more counts. The chain has TRBV6-6 and TRBJ1-2; possibly TRBD1 for D (6 bases). The CDR3 runs 14 residues. The V and J ends lost 5 bases and 2 bases respectively, with 12 bases between them. The germline V gene encodes CDR1 MNHNY and CDR2 SVGAGI (reference sequence). DNA for the CDR3: TGTGCCAGCAGTGCGACAGGACGAAACTATGGCTACACCTTC. It translates to CASSATGRNYGYTF.

On this clonotype itself: This may be a read error, as it is one base from a much larger clone. The chain employs TRBV6-2 or TRBV6-3 and TRBJ1-5; D is unclear. CDR1 MNHEY and CDR2 SVGEGT come from the germline V gene. The ends were cut back, 2 bases at V and 2 bases at J, with 13 bases in the middle. The CDR3 spans 16 residues. Here the CDR3 DNA reads TGTGCCAGCAGTTACCGGAGGCTATCAGGCAATCAGCCCCAGCATTTT. Translated, it gives CASSYRRLSGNQPQHF.

This clonotype came up many times. The rearrangement uses TRBV7-3 and TRBJ2-1; 8 nucleotides agree with TRBD2. The CDR3 length is 16 residues. The germline V gene has CDR1 SGHTA and CDR2 FQGTGA. V trimming: 3 bases; J trimming: 0 bases; junction bases outside the gene matches: 4. The CDR3 is CASSLAGTSSYNEQFF. In DNA, the CDR3 is TGTGCCAGCAGCTTGGCCGGGACTAGCTCCTACAATGAGCAGTTCTTC. Looking up the rest from reference TRBV7-3 and TRBJ2-1 gives the full variable domain: GAGVSQTPSNKVTEKGKYVELRCDPISGHTALYWYRQSLGQGPEFLIYFQGTGAADDSGLPNDRFFAVRPEGSVSTLKIQRTERGDSAVYLCASSLAGTSSYNEQFFGPGTRLTVL.

A remark on this clonotype: A much larger clone is a single base away; this may be a read error. The CDR3 DNA sequence: TGTGCCAGCAGTCACTCCCTGAACTCTGGGGCCAACGTCCTGACTTTC. Translating it yields CASSHSLNSGANVLTF. The genes are TRBV6-6 and TRBJ2-6; D uncertain. The CDR3 covers 16 residues. In germline, CDR1 is MNHNY, CDR2 SVGAGI (reference sequence).

J is TRBJ2-2 and V is TRBV29-1; D is perhaps TRBD1 or TRBD2 (5 bases each). Trimming took 7 bases from V and 2 from J, leaving 11 bases between them. The CDR3 contains 13 residues. The germline V gene encodes CDR1 SQVTM and CDR2 ANQGSEA. In nucleotides, the CDR3 is TGCAGCGGGGGGAACCTTAACACCGGGGAGCTGTTTTTT. It specifies CSGGNLNTGELFF.

Concerning this clonotype: Being one base from a much bigger clone, this may be a read error. The rearrangement uses TRBV15 and TRBJ1-1; 8 bases are a match to TRBD1. The trim removed 6 bases at V and 4 bases at J, leaving 10 bases unmatched. Germline CDR1 LNHNV, CDR2 YYDKDF (reference sequence). The CDR3 length is 15 residues. This CDR3 is CATRELGQGFTEAFF. CDR3 coding DNA: TGTGCCACCAGAGAATTAGGACAGGGCTTCACTGAAGCTTTCTTT.

The rearrangement uses TRBV10-3 and TRBJ1-2, with D possibly matching TRBD1 (5 bases). The germline CDR1 and CDR2 sequences are ENHRY and SYGVKD. Trimming left V 6 bases short and J 4 bases short, with 9 bases between. The CDR3 runs 12 residues. This CDR3 is CAISREAYGYTF. The CDR3 coding sequence is TGTGCCATCAGCAGGGAAGCCTATGGCTACACCTTC.

The sample holds many counts of this clonotype. This chain connects TRBV7-3 to TRBJ2-7; 9 bases line up with TRBD1. The CDR3 is made up of 14 amino acids. Germline V CDR1 and CDR2: SGHTA, FQGTGA. V was pared by 10 bases and J by 7 bases, with 14 bases of the junction left unmatched. CDR3 nucleotides: TGTGCCAAGGCGAAGGAACAGGGGGCTGAAGAGCAGTACTTC. Protein product: CAKAKEQGAEEQYF. The entire variable domain, with the rest obtained from reference TRBV7-3 and TRBJ2-7, is as follows: GAGVSQTPSNKVTEKGKYVELRCDPISGHTALYWYRQSLGQGPEFLIYFQGTGAADDSGLPNDRFFAVRPEGSVSTLKIQRTERGDSAVYLCAKAKEQGAEEQYFGPGTRLTVT.

This clonotype was seen just once. This chain joins TRBV7-2 and TRBJ2-1, with TRBD1 matching 7 bases. The CDR3 contains 20 residues. Unmatched junction bases numbered 17, after V lost 3 bases and J lost 0 bases. Per germline, CDR1 SGHTA and CDR2 FQGNSA. The CDR3 sequence is CASSFPRGTQRPSSYNEQFF. For the CDR3, the DNA is TGTGCCAGCAGCTTTCCCAGGGGGACCCAGAGGCCGAGCTCCTACAATGAGCAGTTCTTC.

There are a few counts of this clonotype. V and J are TRBV20-1 and TRBJ2-5; D uncertain. The CDR3 runs to 14 residues. Trimming shortened V by 0 bases and J by 1 base, and 9 bases separated the two germline ends. Germline loops: CDR1 DFQATT, CDR2 SNEGSKA (reference sequence). The CDR3 DNA follows: TGCAGTGCTAGAGACCCCAACAGCCAAGAGACCCAGTACTTC. It specifies CSARDPNSQETQYF.

The chain links TRBV4-1 to TRBJ2-6; D gene ambiguous. The CDR3 sequence is 13 residues long. Germline values: CDR1 MGHRA, CDR2 YSYEKL. The V end lost 4 bases, the J end lost 2 bases, and 3 bases lay between the germline ends. Here the CDR3 DNA reads TGCGCCAGCAGCCTCCCTGGGGCCAACGTCCTGACTTTC. Residues: CASSLPGANVLTF.

This clonotype has ten or more counts. The chain has TRBV12-3 or TRBV12-4 and TRBJ1-4; 9 bases match TRBD1. CDR3 length: 18 residues. The V gene end was trimmed by 3 bases and the J gene end by 0 bases; junction bases not matched to a gene: 8. This CDR3 reads CASSLGGTGLPTNEKLFF. For the CDR3, the DNA is TGTGCCAGCAGTTTGGGGGGGACAGGGCTCCCAACTAATGAAAAACTGTTTTTT.

The CDR3 spells CASSLRGAEQYF. CDR3 nucleotide sequence: TGTGCCAGCAGCTTGCGGGGTGCCGAGCAGTACTTC. The chain employs TRBV5-6 and TRBJ2-7, with D possibly being TRBD2 (5 bases). The length of the CDR3 is 12 residues. The V and J ends lost 1 base and 6 bases respectively, with 8 bases between them. CDR1 and CDR2 from the germline V gene are SGHDT and YYEEEE.

There are many counts of this clonotype. The rearrangement links TRBV18 to TRBJ2-3; D not certain. CDR1 and CDR2 (germline): KGHSH, LQKENI. CDR3 size: 14 residues. The germline V and J ends were trimmed by 0 bases and 3 bases, with 7 bases remaining between them. The CDR3 DNA sequence: TGTGCCAGCTCACCACCGACTCGGACAGATACGCAGTATTTT. Protein: CASSPPTRTDTQYF. The whole variable domain, filled in from reference TRBV18 and TRBJ2-3, reads NAGVMQNPRHLVRRRGQEARLRCSPMKGHSHVYWYRQLPEEGLKFMVYLQKENIIDESGMPKERFSAEFPKEGPSILRIQQVVRGDSAAYFCASSPPTRTDTQYFGPGTRLTVL.

This clonotype showed up many times. The chain has TRBV7-7 and TRBJ2-1; TRBD2 aligns across 8 bases. This CDR3 spans 16 amino acids. Per the germline V gene, CDR1 is SSHAT and CDR2 is FNYEAQ (reference sequence). V was clipped by 5 bases and J by 9 bases; unmatched bases: 15. CDR3 bases: TGTGCCAGCAGCCCAGACGGGGGGGCCCCGTCCGTTGAGCAGTTCTTC. It yields the protein CASSPDGGAPSVEQFF.

This chain connects TRBV5-1 to TRBJ2-1, with TRBD1 as a possible D gene (5 bases). This CDR3 region has 16 residues. V was clipped by 0 bases and J by 3 bases, with 13 bases between them. Germline V gene sequence: CDR1 SGHRS, CDR2 YFSETQ. The CDR3 sequence is CASSLGVRVVYNEQFF. The CDR3 DNA reads TGCGCCAGCAGCTTGGGTGTCAGGGTGGTCTACAATGAGCAGTTCTTC.

This clonotype was found many times. This chain links TRBV4-1 with TRBJ1-1, with D hard to call. Trimming shortened V by 5 bases and J by 1 base, and 11 bases separated the two germline ends. This CDR3 spans 14 amino acids. Germline V CDR1 and CDR2: MGHRA, YSYEKL. The CDR3 sequence is CASSEGRRNTEAFF. The CDR3 DNA reads TGCGCCAGCAGCGAAGGACGGAGGAACACTGAAGCTTTCTTT.

The gene calls are TRBV5-1 and TRBJ1-2; no reliable D call. The length of the CDR3 is 15 residues. In germline, CDR1 is SGHRS, CDR2 YFSETQ. Trimming took 1 base from V and 5 from J, leaving 15 bases between them. CDR3 protein: CASSLLGQSGYGYTF. CDR3 nucleotides: TGCGCCAGCAGCTTGCTAGGTCAGAGTGGGTATGGCTACACCTTC.